These 16 T cell receptor beta chains were sequenced from one sample in a study of T cell responses to AZD1222 COVID-19 vaccine. Sequencing used immunoSEQ multiplex PCR; TCRdb keeps in-frame clones, though not all of them. The repertoire consists of approximately 130,000 clones, with approximately 90% occurring once and the leading ten covering over 2.5%. Specimen: peripheral blood, collected 28 days after the second AZD1222 dose. Receptors originate from an adult who received the AZD1222 COVID-19 vaccine.

The chain is built from TRBV7-9 and TRBJ1-2, with TRBD1 matching 10 bases. The V segment lost 5 bases and the J segment 5 bases; nucleotides outside the gene matches: 14. The germline CDR1 and CDR2 sequences are SEHNR and FQNEAQ (reference sequence). The CDR3 extends over 17 amino acids. This chain's CDR3 is CASSRFTGTGELYGYTF. The CDR3 nucleotides are TGTGCCAGCAGCCGATTCACCGGGACAGGGGAACTTTATGGCTACACCTTC.

The chain uses TRBV11-2 and TRBJ1-1; D uncertain. There are 11 residues in the CDR3. Trimming stripped 2 bases from V and 7 bases from J, with 5 bases between. Germline CDR1 is SGHAT and CDR2 is FQNNGV. CDR3 residues: CASSLRFEAFF. CDR3 DNA: TGTGCCAGCAGCTTAAGGTTTGAAGCTTTCTTT.

This clone has only one observation. The chain uses TRBV19 and TRBJ1-5; no clear D gene. Germline CDR1 is LNHDA and CDR2 is SQIVND (reference sequence). The CDR3 sequence is 13 residues long. Trimming took 5 bases from V and 0 from J, leaving 5 bases between them. The CDR3: CASSPDSNQPQHF. The CDR3 bases are TGTGCCAGTAGTCCGGATAGCAATCAGCCCCAGCATTTT.

The chain joins TRBV24-1 to TRBJ2-1, with D unresolved. The germline gives CDR1 KGHDR, CDR2 SFDVKD. V lost 4 bases and J 5 bases, leaving 5 bases between the germline ends. This CDR3 comprises 12 residues. DNA for the CDR3: TGTGCCACCAGTGAAACCCACAATGAGCAGTTCTTC. Translating gives CATSETHNEQFF.

The chain has TRBV3-1 (or the pseudogene TRBV3-2) and TRBJ1-6; TRBD1 is a possible D gene (6 bases). The CDR3 is made up of 15 amino acids. Trimming took off 1 base at V and 5 bases at J, with 9 bases between the two ends. Germline CDR1 and CDR2: LGHDT and YNNKEL (reference sequence). CDR3 sequence reads: CASSQGQGNNSPLHF. DNA for the CDR3: TGTGCCAGCAGCCAAGGCCAGGGGAATAATTCACCCCTCCACTTT.

The gene calls are TRBV19 and TRBJ1-2; weak D call: TRBD1 (5 bases). The CDR3 totals 16 residues. The V and J ends lost 0 bases and 2 bases respectively, with 13 bases between them. From germline, CDR1 is LNHDA and CDR2 SQIVND (reference sequence). The CDR3 protein is CASSIEGGTANYGYTF. As DNA, the CDR3 is TGTGCCAGTAGTATAGAGGGCGGGACCGCGAACTATGGCTACACCTTC. Full variable domain (remainder filled in from reference TRBV19 and TRBJ1-2): DGGITQSPKYLFRKEGQNVTLSCEQNLNHDAMYWYRQDPGQGLRLIYYSQIVNDFQKGDIAEGYSVSREKKESFPLTVTSAQKNPTAFYLCASSIEGGTANYGYTFGSGTRLTVV.

This chain joins TRBV7-9 and TRBJ1-4; maybe TRBD1 (5 bases). Trimming left V 1 base short and J 0 bases short, with 9 bases between. CDR1 and CDR2 from the germline V gene are SEHNR and FQNEAQ (reference sequence). The CDR3 sequence is 16 residues long. As DNA, the CDR3 is TGTGCCAGCAGCTTAGTCGGGGGTACAACTAATGAAAAACTGTTTTTT. Translated, it gives CASSLVGGTTNEKLFF.

The chain employs TRBV6-5 and TRBJ2-7; 8 bases are a match to TRBD1. V was pared by 5 bases and J by 3 bases, with 6 bases of the junction left unmatched. The CDR3 is 14 residues long. Germline lookup yields CDR1 MNHEY and CDR2 SVGAGI. CDR3: CASSTRTGLYEQYF. CDR3 bases: TGTGCCAGCAGTACCAGGACAGGGCTCTACGAGCAGTACTTC.

V gene TRBV18 combines with J gene TRBJ2-5, with a weak D call TRBD1 (7 bases). In germline, CDR1 is KGHSH, CDR2 LQKENI. The CDR3 extends over 15 amino acids. V lost 3 bases to trimming and J lost 2 bases, with 13 bases between them. The DNA for the CDR3 is TGTGCCAGCTCACCTCTTCAGGGGGGACAAGAGACCCAGTACTTC. Translating gives CASSPLQGGQETQYF. The full variable domain, with the rest looked up from reference TRBV18 and TRBJ2-5, is NAGVMQNPRHLVRRRGQEARLRCSPMKGHSHVYWYRQLPEEGLKFMVYLQKENIIDESGMPKERFSAEFPKEGPSILRIQQVVRGDSAAYFCASSPLQGGQETQYFGPGTRLLVL.

The chain couples TRBV11-2 to TRBJ1-4; TRBD1 matches at 9 bases. The junction had 8 bases not matched to a gene; V was cut back by 5 bases and J by 7 bases. The CDR3 spans 15 residues. Germline CDR1 SGHAT, CDR2 FQNNGV. The CDR3 here is CASSRSGTGIEKLFF. CDR3 DNA sequence: TGTGCCAGCAGCAGATCCGGGACAGGGATTGAAAAACTGTTTTTT.

The J gene is TRBJ2-4, the V gene TRBV4-1, with D maybe TRBD2 (5 bases). V was clipped by 3 bases and J by 9 bases, with 21 bases between them. Per germline, CDR1 MGHRA and CDR2 YSYEKL. This CDR3 is built from 16 residues. For the CDR3, the DNA is TGCGCCAGCAGCCACGATCGGACTTTAAAGGATACCATTCAGTACTTC. Translated, it gives CASSHDRTLKDTIQYF.

This chain uses TRBV7-2 with TRBJ1-1; D might be TRBD1 (5 bases). CDR1 and CDR2 (germline): SGHTA, FQGNSA. V lost 0 bases to trimming and J lost 1 base, with 12 bases between them. CDR3 size: 16 residues. The CDR3 coding sequence is TGTGCCAGCAGCTTAGCGCTTTCAGGGACGAACACTGAAGCTTTCTTT. It translates to CASSLALSGTNTEAFF. Full variable domain (remainder filled in from reference TRBV7-2 and TRBJ1-1): GAGVSQSPSNKVTEKGKDVELRCDPISGHTALYWYRQSLGQGLEFLIYFQGNSAPDKSGLPSDRFSAERTGGSVSTLTIQRTQQEDSAVYLCASSLALSGTNTEAFFGQGTRLTVV.

The chain has TRBV5-1 and TRBJ1-4, with a weak D call TRBD1 (5 bases). The germline V gene has CDR1 SGHRS and CDR2 YFSETQ. The CDR3 covers 14 residues. The V end lost 4 bases, the J end lost 6 bases, and 13 bases lay between the germline ends. For the CDR3, the DNA is TGCGCCAGCAGCGGTTCGGGGGGTTATGAAAAACTGTTTTTT. It translates to CASSGSGGYEKLFF.

The chain recombines TRBV4-3 with TRBJ1-6; unclear D gene. The CDR3 totals 15 residues. V was trimmed by 2 bases and J by 7 bases, leaving 12 bases between them. The germline V gene encodes CDR1 LGHNA and CDR2 YSLEER. CDR3 bases: TGCGCCAGCAGCCAAACACACCTCAGCAATTCACCCCTCCACTTT. Translation gives CASSQTHLSNSPLHF.

The chain employs TRBV11-2 and TRBJ2-5; D not resolved. Trimming cost V 1 base and J 2 bases, with 17 bases left between them. Germline CDR1 is SGHAT and CDR2 is FQNNGV. The CDR3 spans 17 residues. CDR3 amino acids: CASSLVGRGAQQETQYF. The CDR3 DNA sequence: TGTGCCAGCAGCTTAGTGGGCCGTGGAGCGCAACAAGAGACCCAGTACTTC.

This chain links TRBV20-1 with TRBJ1-2; 9 bases agree with TRBD1. V shed 3 bases, J shed 2 bases, and the junction held 1 base outside the gene matches. CDR1 and CDR2 from the germline V gene are DFQATT and SNEGSKA (reference sequence). The CDR3 covers 13 residues. The CDR3 is CSASGQGNYGYTF. The CDR3 bases are TGCAGTGCTAGTGGACAGGGGAACTATGGCTACACCTTC.